A single sample is the source of the 18 T cell receptor beta chains below, sequenced in a study of identical twins. TCRdb redid the calling of the 5' RACE reads with MiXCR, one entry per CDR3 protein. The table lists about 890,000 distinct CDR3 sequences, roughly an eighth of them singletons, with roughly 1.5% in the top ten. These data were likewise used in another study, on yellow fever vaccine responses in identical twins.

Sequencing was carried out using PBMCs. The receptor source for this set is a woman between 18 and 29 years old in good health.

The V call is TRBV7-7, the J call TRBJ1-1; D remains ambiguous. The CDR3 runs to 14 residues. The germline CDR1 and CDR2 sequences are SSHAT and FNYEAQ (reference sequence). Trimming shortened V by 1 base and J by 5 bases, and 11 bases separated the two germline ends. The chain's CDR3 is CASSLVEILTEAFF. The CDR3 DNA reads TGTGCCAGCAGCTTAGTAGAGATCTTGACTGAAGCTTTCTTT.

The chain joins TRBV28 to TRBJ2-7, with D tentatively TRBD1 (5 bases). This CDR3 has 21 residues. Germline-derived CDR1 and CDR2 are MDHEN and SYDVKM. V lost 2 bases and J 2 bases, leaving 31 bases between the germline ends. CDR3 coding DNA: TGTGCCAGCAGTTTAAGGGATGGTGGGCAGGGCCCGAACTATACCACCTACGAGCAGTACGTC. It specifies CASSLRDGGQGPNYTTYEQYV.

The J gene is TRBJ2-4, the V gene TRBV11-2; D not certain. Germline V gene lookup returns CDR1 SGHAT and CDR2 FQNNGV. This CDR3 spans 15 amino acids. Trimming took 4 bases from V and 0 from J, leaving 10 bases between them. The CDR3 sequence: CASSSVELAKNIQYF. In nucleotides, the CDR3 is TGTGCCAGCAGCTCGGTAGAGCTAGCCAAAAACATTCAGTACTTC.

This clonotype was found many times. The J gene is TRBJ1-2, the V gene TRBV7-9, with 8 bases aligning to TRBD1. Germline values: CDR1 SEHNR, CDR2 FQNEAQ (reference sequence). The CDR3 has 16 residues. Trimming cost V 5 bases and J 0 bases; bases outside gene matches: 8. The CDR3 protein is CASSQNRDRPNYGYTF. In DNA form, the CDR3 reads TGTGCCAGCAGCCAAAACAGGGACAGGCCTAACTATGGCTACACCTTC. Based on the CDR3 plus reference TRBV7-9 and TRBJ1-2, the full variable domain is DTGVSQNPRHKITKRGQNVTFRCDPISEHNRLYWYRQTLGQGPEFLTYFQNEAQLEKSRLLSDRFSAERPKGSFSTLEIQRTEQGDSAMYLCASSQNRDRPNYGYTFGSGTRLTVV.

The chain links TRBV27 to TRBJ1-4; D gene unclear. Trimming pared 3 bases from V and 7 bases from J, leaving 6 bases between. Germline values: CDR1 MNHEY, CDR2 SMNVEV (reference sequence). CDR3 length equals 12 residues. CDR3 region: CASSFMGEKLFF. CDR3 nucleotides: TGTGCCAGCAGTTTCATGGGTGAAAAACTGTTTTTT.

V is TRBV19 and J is TRBJ2-1, with D possibly matching TRBD1 (6 bases). Trimming pared 4 bases from V and 2 bases from J, leaving 15 bases between. Germline V gene sequence: CDR1 LNHDA, CDR2 SQIVND (reference sequence). The CDR3 loop spans 16 amino acids. CDR3 DNA: TGTGCCAGTAGTACCCCCTATGAGGGGGCCTACAATGAGCAGTTCTTC. This gives the protein CASSTPYEGAYNEQFF.

The chain combines TRBV19 with TRBJ2-1; a weak D match, TRBD2 (6 bases). The CDR3 consists of 16 residues. In germline, CDR1 is LNHDA, CDR2 SQIVND (reference sequence). Trimming removed 3 bases from V and 2 bases from J, with 14 bases in between. CDR3 nucleotide sequence: TGTGCCAGTAGTATGGTCGGGGGACTCACCTACAATGAGCAGTTCTTC. Translating gives CASSMVGGLTYNEQFF.

This chain links TRBV28 with TRBJ2-7; TRBD1 aligns across 11 bases. This CDR3 comprises 15 residues. Trimming cost V 6 bases and J 0 bases; bases outside gene matches: 4. Germline V CDR1 and CDR2: MDHEN, SYDVKM. The chain's CDR3 is CASRGTGGPSYEQYF. The DNA for the CDR3 is TGTGCCAGCAGGGGGACAGGGGGTCCCTCCTACGAGCAGTACTTC.

The gene calls are TRBV6-2 or TRBV6-3 and TRBJ1-4; 8 bases align to TRBD1. The CDR3 sequence is 14 residues long. Germline lookup yields CDR1 MNHEY and CDR2 SVGEGT. V lost 6 bases and J lost 5; bases outside the gene matches: 5. The CDR3 sequence: CASRRTGINEKLFF. CDR3 coding DNA: TGTGCCAGCAGACGGACAGGGATAAATGAAAAACTGTTTTTT.

J is TRBJ2-7 and V is TRBV11-2, with D unclear. The CDR3 consists of 12 residues. Germline CDR1 SGHAT, CDR2 FQNNGV. Trimming shortened V by 3 bases and J by 6 bases, and 9 bases separated the two germline ends. CDR3 DNA: TGTGCCAGCAGCTTTGAGAAGGGCGAGCAGTACGTC. It specifies CASSFEKGEQYV.

This clonotype was seen a few times. V and J are TRBV20-1 and TRBJ2-7, with TRBD2 matching 7 bases. V dropped 6 bases and J dropped 0; count of bases not matched to a gene: 8. This CDR3 spans 14 amino acids. Germline loops: CDR1 DFQATT, CDR2 SNEGSKA (reference sequence). CDR3 DNA: TGCAGTGCGCAACTGGCGGGGGTCTCCTACGAGCAGTACGTC. Translated: CSAQLAGVSYEQYV.

This clonotype has more than one count but fewer than ten. This chain joins TRBV7-3 and TRBJ2-1; 7 bases map to TRBD1. The CDR3 totals 14 residues. Losses at the gene ends were 0 bases for V and 8 bases for J; bases not matched to a gene: 4. Germline V gene lookup returns CDR1 SGHTA and CDR2 FQGTGA. This CDR3 is CASSLTDTGDEQFF. DNA of the CDR3: TGTGCCAGCAGCTTAACGGACACAGGGGATGAGCAGTTCTTC.

This clonotype has just a few counts. This chain connects TRBV7-8 to TRBJ2-7; 9 positions agree with TRBD2. V trimming: 4 bases; J trimming: 1 base; junction bases outside the gene matches: 11. The germline V gene has CDR1 SGHVS and CDR2 FQNEAQ. This CDR3 is built from 17 residues. The CDR3: CASSSGLAQDVSYEQYF. The CDR3 DNA is TGTGCCAGCAGCTCCGGACTAGCGCAGGATGTTTCCTACGAGCAGTACTTC.

The chain joins TRBV12-3 or TRBV12-4 to TRBJ2-2, with TRBD1 matching 9 bases. V shed 5 bases and J 6 bases; nucleotides not matched to a gene: 13. CDR3 size: 17 residues. CDR3 nucleotide sequence: TGTGCCAGCAGTCTAGGACAGGGGAGAACATGGGCCGGGGAGCTGTTTTTT. It codes for CASSLGQGRTWAGELFF.

This clonotype was seen repeatedly, ten times or more. The junction does not match germline at one end; this may be a read error. The rearrangement joins TRBV5-1 to TRBJ2-1; D perhaps matches TRBD2 (6 bases). This CDR3 contains 15 residues. Germline CDR1 and CDR2: SGHRS and YFSETQ. The CDR3 spells CASSLDGGTYNEQFF. CDR3 coding DNA: TGTGCCAGCAGCTTAGACGGAGGGACCTACAATGAGCAGTTCTTC. Filled out from reference TRBV5-1 and TRBJ2-1, the complete variable domain reads KAGVTQTPRYLIKTRGQQVTLSCSPISGHRSVSWYQQTPGQGLQFLFEYFSETQRNKGNFPGRFSGRQFSNSRSEMNVSTLELGDSALYLCASSLDGGTYNEQFFGPGTRLTVL.

This clonotype was seen only a few times. Here the CDR3 reads CASSIAGGQTQETQYF. The CDR3 nucleotides read TGCGCCAGCAGCATTGCCGGGGGCCAGACCCAAGAGACCCAGTACTTC. This chain connects TRBV5-1 to TRBJ2-5, with D possibly being TRBD1 or TRBD2 (6 bases each). The CDR3 is 16 residues long. CDR1 and CDR2 from the germline V gene are SGHRS and YFSETQ. V lost 4 bases and J lost 1, with 17 bases in between.

This clonotype was found a few times. The rearrangement links TRBV20-1 to TRBJ2-3; D is uncertain. Germline V CDR1 and CDR2: DFQATT, SNEGSKA (reference sequence). With 2 bases removed from V and 0 bases from J, the gap between germline ends came to 12 bases. The CDR3 is 15 amino acids. CDR3 in DNA: TGCAGTGCTAGAAAGTCCGGAGCTAGCACAGATACGCAGTATTTT. This translates into CSARKSGASTDTQYF.

This clonotype was counted many times. This chain links TRBV6-5 with TRBJ2-7; D remains ambiguous. The V end lost 2 bases, the J end lost 7 bases, and 12 bases lay between the germline ends. Germline CDR1 is MNHEY and CDR2 is SVGAGI. The CDR3 runs to 13 residues. The CDR3 loop reads CASSYSRPAEQYF. Here the CDR3 DNA reads TGTGCCAGCAGTTACAGTCGCCCGGCGGAGCAGTACTTC.